The rows below give T cell receptor beta chains drawn from one sample of a study of PD-L1 blockade in urothelial cancer. Profiling relied on immunoSEQ multiplex PCR, and the TCRdb table lists in-frame clones only, not all of them. The table lists 90,000 or so clones, 90% of them singletons. Specimen: PBMCs, collected around atezolizumab (anti-PD-L1) treatment. Source of these receptors: a man aged 60-69 years with urothelial cancer. Each CDR3 is given with its conserved first and last residue. D genes are given only for firm matches.

CASSLVEEMNTEAFF	TGTGCCAGCAGCTTAGTGGAGGAGATGAACACTGAAGCTTTCTTT	TRBV7-2	.	15	TRBJ1-1
CASSPFQDGTDTQYF	TGTGCCAGCTCACCATTTCAGGATGGCACAGATACGCAGTATTTT	TRBV18	.	15	TRBJ2-3
CASSVTGGGTQYF	TGTGCCAGCAGCGTCACCGGGGGGGGGACCCAGTACTTC	TRBV9	TRBD2	13	TRBJ2-5
CASSFRDRGREQYF	TGTGCCAGCAGCTTCCGGGACAGGGGGCGCGAGCAGTACTTC	TRBV7-2	TRBD1	14	TRBJ2-7
CASSLEGGSQPQHF	TGTGCCAGCAGCTTAGAGGGGGGGAGTCAGCCCCAGCATTTT	TRBV7-9	.	14	TRBJ1-5
CAVPSAGGTQYF	TGTGCCGTTCCTAGTGCGGGAGGTACGCAGTATTTT	TRBV30	TRBD2	12	TRBJ2-3
CASRIGQNQETQYF	TGTGCCAGCAGGATTGGACAGAACCAAGAGACCCAGTACTTC	TRBV6-6	.	14	TRBJ2-5
CSASTGPYEQYF	TGCAGCGCTTCGACAGGACCCTACGAGCAGTACTTC	TRBV29-1	.	12	TRBJ2-7
CASSPRGAADTEAFF	TGTGCCAGCAGCCCTCGAGGAGCTGCGGACACTGAAGCTTTCTTT	TRBV28	.	15	TRBJ1-1
CASSPDRAETEAFF	TGCGCCAGCAGCCCCGACAGGGCTGAGACTGAAGCTTTCTTT	TRBV5-1	TRBD1	14	TRBJ1-1
CASSKSYPMYNEQFF	TGTGCCAGCAGCAAATCTTACCCTATGTACAATGAGCAGTTCTTC	TRBV21-1	.	15	TRBJ2-1
CASSPGQGFGYEQYF	TGTGCCAGCAGTCCAGGACAGGGATTTGGTTACGAGCAGTACTTC	TRBV27	TRBD1	15	TRBJ2-7
CASSLDSTPDTDTQYF	TGTGCCAGCAGCTTGGATTCTACCCCTGACACAGATACGCAGTATTTT	TRBV5-6	.	16	TRBJ2-3
CASSLSRTGDGYTF	TGTGCCAGCAGCCTCTCCCGGACAGGGGACGGCTACACCTTC	TRBV11-2	TRBD1	14	TRBJ1-2